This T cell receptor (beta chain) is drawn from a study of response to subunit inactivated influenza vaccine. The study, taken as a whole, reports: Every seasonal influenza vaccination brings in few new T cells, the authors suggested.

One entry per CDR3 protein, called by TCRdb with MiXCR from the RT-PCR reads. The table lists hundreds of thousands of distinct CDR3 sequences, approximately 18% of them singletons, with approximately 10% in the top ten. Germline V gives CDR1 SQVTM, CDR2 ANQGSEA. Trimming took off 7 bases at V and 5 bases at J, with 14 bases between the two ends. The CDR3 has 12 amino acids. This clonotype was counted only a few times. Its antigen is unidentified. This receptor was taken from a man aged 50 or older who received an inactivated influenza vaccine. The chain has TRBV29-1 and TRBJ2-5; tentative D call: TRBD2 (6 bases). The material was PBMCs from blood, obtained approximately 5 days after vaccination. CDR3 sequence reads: CSAERVGETQYF. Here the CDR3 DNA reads TGCAGCGCCGAGCGGGTTGGGGAGACCCAGTACTTC.